This T cell receptor beta chain derives from a study of shared clonotypes between healthy human individuals. The J segment lost 5 bases and the V segment lost 6 bases, leaving 7 bases of the junction unmatched. This CDR3 contains 13 residues. In germline, CDR1 is LNHDA, CDR2 SQIVND (reference sequence). Clones were sequenced by immunoSEQ multiplex PCR, and TCRdb holds only the in-frame ones, with some missing. The sample lists roughly 550,000 clones; 95% to 96% were seen once. Naive CD8 cells comprised CD45RO-negative, CCR7-positively selected cells, excluding terminally differentiated effector memory CD45RA+ cells.

V and J are TRBV19 and TRBJ2-7; 7 bases match TRBD1. This TCR derives from a woman aged 25 to 39 in good health. The sample taken for sequencing was naive CD8+ T cells sorted from blood. CDR3 DNA sequence: TGTGCCAGTAGCTCGGGACAGCTAGACGAGCAGTACTTC. Its protein is CASSSGQLDEQYF.